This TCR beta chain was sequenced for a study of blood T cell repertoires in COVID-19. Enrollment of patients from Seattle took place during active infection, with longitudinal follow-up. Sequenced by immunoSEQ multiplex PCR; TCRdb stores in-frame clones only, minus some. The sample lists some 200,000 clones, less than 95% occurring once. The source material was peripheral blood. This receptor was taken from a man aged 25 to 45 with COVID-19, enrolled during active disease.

CDR3 coding DNA: TGTGCCAGCAGCAAAGAGGGCAGGGTGAACACTGAAGCTTTCTTT. The encoded protein is CASSKEGRVNTEAFF. The chain is built from TRBV21-1 and TRBJ1-1; the table names TRBD1, a call not compared with the DNA. TRBV21-1 is a pseudogene segment. The CDR3 runs 15 residues.